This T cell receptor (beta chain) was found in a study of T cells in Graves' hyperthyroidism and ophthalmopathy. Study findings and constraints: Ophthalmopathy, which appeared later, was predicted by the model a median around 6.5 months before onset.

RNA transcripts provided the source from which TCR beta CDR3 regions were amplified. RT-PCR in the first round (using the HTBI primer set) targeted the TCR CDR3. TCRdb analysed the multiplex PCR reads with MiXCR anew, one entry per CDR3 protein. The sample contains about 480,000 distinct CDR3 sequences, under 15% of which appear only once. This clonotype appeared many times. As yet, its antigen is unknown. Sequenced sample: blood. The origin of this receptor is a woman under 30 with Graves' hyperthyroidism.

The CDR3 protein is CATSRSPGGRGNTEAFF. The CDR3 DNA is TGTGCCACCAGCAGATCGCCGGGTGGACGAGGGAACACTGAAGCTTTCTTT. The chain is built from TRBV15 and TRBJ1-1; D call uncertain. Trimming stripped 2 bases from V and 1 base from J, with 17 bases between. In germline, CDR1 is LNHNV, CDR2 YYDKDF (reference sequence). CDR3 length: 17 residues.